The rows below give T cell receptor beta chains drawn from one sample of a study of OX40 agonist ivuxolimab in advanced cancers. Measured with immunoSEQ multiplex PCR; TCRdb has only the in-frame clones, and not every one. Found here are some 70,000 clones, roughly 84% of them singletons; the top ten hold around 2.1%. Sequencing used CD4+ or CD8+ T cells sorted from blood, obtained in a trial of the OX40 agonist ivuxolimab. All receptors derive from an adult with an advanced solid tumor such as melanoma, head and neck, liver or kidney cancer. CDR3s include the opening cysteine and the closing phenylalanine or tryptophan. The order of the fields is J gene, V gene, CDR3 protein.

>TRBJ2-3|TRBV18
CASSPQQIDTQYF
>TRBJ2-5|TRBV7-2
CASSLVVGGPQETQYF
>TRBJ2-6|TRBV28
CASSPTLRPITQGTGANVLTF
>TRBJ1-5|TRBV7-9
CASSDRQGDQPQHF
>TRBJ2-7|TRBV28
CASSTDSEYEQYF
>TRBJ1-6|TRBV7-9
CASSLGEYSPLHF
>TRBJ1-2|TRBV7-2
CASSSLRGSNYGYTF
>TRBJ2-3|TRBV7-9
CASSLGASKDTQYF
>TRBJ1-4|TRBV7-9
CASRGTGDEKLFF
>TRBJ1-1|TRBV7-8
CASSTHRGSNTEAFF
>TRBJ2-5|TRBV4-3
CASSRQGRETQYF
>TRBJ1-1|TRBV6-1
CASSEGRGRTEAFF
>TRBJ1-1|TRBV2
CASTMRTANTEAFF
>TRBJ2-3|TRBV5-5
CASSLFVGRGEYF
>TRBJ2-7|TRBV7-2
CASSSGLGGGSSYEQYF
>TRBJ2-7|TRBV10-2
CASTWLRQGGYEQYF
>TRBJ2-4|TRBV5-6
CASSLERVNIQYF
>TRBJ2-1|TRBV5-1
CASSLASGSSYNEQFF
>TRBJ1-2|TRBV6-5
CASTEGAGDYGYTF
>TRBJ1-1|TRBV11-2
CASTPTGARNTEAFF
>TRBJ1-5|TRBV4-1
CASSQGGIGNQPQHF
>TRBJ2-3|TRBV4-1
CASSQGSRGRERTDTQYF
>TRBJ1-2|TRBV4-2
CASSQPGEPYGYTF
>TRBJ1-6|TRBV9
CASSVLDRAASPLHF
>TRBJ2-7|TRBV4-3
CASSQARRVYEQYF
>TRBJ1-3|TRBV6-1
CASRKSGNTIYF
>TRBJ1-1|TRBV7-8
CASSLALRGTNTEAFF
>TRBJ2-2|TRBV6-6
CASSYSSPGELFF
>TRBJ2-1|TRBV18
CASSPLSGGSSYNEQFF
>TRBJ1-2|TRBV4-2
CASSHETSNYGYTF
>TRBJ1-2|TRBV7-9
CASSGGRRGIGYTF
>TRBJ2-3|TRBV27
CARQRGPSTDTQYF
>TRBJ2-7|TRBV9
CASSVGSGGAYEQYF
>TRBJ1-5|TRBV6-5
CASSWKGDSNQPQHF
>TRBJ1-1|TRBV7-2
CASSPLSGMNTEAFF
>TRBJ1-1|TRBV29-1
CSVEEARGLTTEAFF
>TRBJ2-3|TRBV19
CASSPLRGISTDTQYF
>TRBJ1-2|TRBV18
CASSPPGDTWTTTF
>TRBJ2-1|TRBV7-7
CASTRIGGDEQFF
>TRBJ2-7|TRBV5-1
CASSLQDSLYEQYF
>TRBJ2-1|TRBV19
CASSSRDRGPYNEQFF
>TRBJ1-4|TRBV10-3
CAISGTGNEKLFF
>TRBJ2-3|TRBV2
CATLRNQGTDTQYF
>TRBJ1-1|TRBV7-9
CASSFRGGTEAFF
>TRBJ1-4|TRBV6-1
CASSEYRATNEKLFF
>TRBJ1-2|TRBV2
CASSVRQGDGYTF
>TRBJ2-7|TRBV28
CASSLGISYEQYF
>TRBJ2-7|TRBV9
CASSVGVSYEQYF
>TRBJ2-1|TRBV14
CASSQEQGLGQFF
>TRBJ1-3|TRBV27
CASSPTSGGGNTIYF
>TRBJ1-2|TRBV25-1
CASSELTGDGGYTF
>TRBJ1-3|TRBV9
CASSHRDSRGPGNTIYF
>TRBJ2-6|TRBV7-2
CASSLAGTGVSPGANVLTF
>TRBJ2-7|TRBV19
CASSIGNTNEQYF
>TRBJ1-1|TRBV7-3
CASSLRRDAEAFF
>TRBJ2-1|TRBV2
CASSSLAGENYNEQFF